This T cell receptor beta chain originates from a study of blood T cell repertoires in COVID-19. TCRdb's copy holds only in-frame clones and misses some; the assay was immunoSEQ multiplex PCR. This sample yields around 200,000 clones, of which roughly 89% are seen a single time; approximately 2.5% belongs to the top ten. The germline V gene has CDR1 SEHNR and CDR2 FQNEAQ (reference sequence). There are 15 residues in the CDR3. V lost 6 bases, J lost 2 bases, and 7 bases stayed unmatched. The specimen sequenced was PBMCs or T cells enriched from blood (not recorded which). This TCR was recovered from a middle-aged woman with acute COVID-19. The gene calls are TRBV7-9 and TRBJ2-3; 8 nucleotides agree with TRBD1. CDR3 residues: CASSVGDRYTDTQYF. In DNA, the CDR3 is TGTGCCAGCAGTGTGGGGGACAGGTACACAGATACGCAGTATTTT.